Sequencing of this TCR beta chain was carried out in a study of regulatory T cells in long-lasting Graves disease (dated by TCRdb to the early 2020s). Study-wide context: Persistent Graves' disease was defined as persistently positive TSH receptor autoantibodies together with antithyroid drug treatment for over 5 years. Persistent Graves' disease patients were compared with newly diagnosed Graves' disease patients by peripheral blood TCR sequencing and RNA sequencing. The study took place in China and was registered as a clinical trial. A total of roughly 35 samples underwent TCR sequencing: some 13 from persistent and roughly 20 from newly diagnosed Graves' disease patients. Antithyroid drugs had been taken for approximately 10 years on average by persistent Graves' disease patients in the clinical cohort. The paper as a whole reports these results and caveats: Sequencing and analysis were limited to the TCR beta chain. Compared with newly diagnosed patients, patients with persistent Graves' disease had lower TCR Shannon entropy and fewer highly expanded clones, which suggests clonal expansion. TRBV28, TRBJ1-2 and TRBJ2-5 were preferentially used in persistent disease, while TRBV20-1 and TRBJ2-1 were favored in newly diagnosed disease. As a limitation, the authors acknowledged that the small sample size may reduce accuracy. Only peripheral blood was studied, because thyroid tissue, the primary lesion, was inaccessible. A larger number of public clonotypes was shared among persistent patients (fewer than 3,000) than among newly diagnosed patients (around 970).

Sample time point, as interpreted from the label and publication: persistent/refractory GD, antithyroid drugs over 5 years with positive TRAb. For both TCR sequencing and RNA sequencing, RNA was extracted from PBMCs using TRIzol. The diagnosis of Graves' disease was made according to American Thyroid Association guidelines. Patients for the study were recruited at an endocrinology department in Xi'an, China. From each patient, about 8.9 milliliters of peripheral blood was collected into an EDTA anticoagulant tube. Ficoll Paque Plus density gradient separation was used to isolate PBMCs, and no further T cell sorting was performed. An Agilent 2100 Bioanalyzer and agarose gel were used to check RNA quality, while a NanoDrop 2000 measured RNA concentration. This clonotype has more than one count but fewer than ten. Its antigen remains undetermined. One base away there is no much larger clone; base qualities are not given.

Per the germline V gene (reference sequence), DFQATT is the CDR1 and SNEGSKA is the CDR2. The CDR3 runs 20 residues from the cysteine to the phenylalanine. CDR3 DNA only is kept here, 60 bases in frame from base 1. The V and J ends are trimmed by 4 bases and 0 bases, leaving 25 bases between them. Library construction relied on multiplex PCR. The run used an Illumina HiSeq 4000. TCR beta libraries were built with iRepertoire HTBI primers and Arm-PCR amplification of CDR3 regions. Before sequencing, the PCR products underwent gel purification. The paper's data handling went like this. Gene usage analysis of CDR3 amino acid clonotypes used the 55 to 65 TRBV and around 14 TRBJ segments found across samples. COPE and FqMerger were used to merge the filtered high-quality paired reads into contigs. Contigs were aligned with BLAST to IMGT TRBV, TRBD and TRBJ reference genes, and CDR3 was defined per IMGT. Any clonotype with a frequency above 0.1% was classified as a highly expanded clone. Shannon entropy was used to measure repertoire diversity, and the Gini coefficient was used to measure V-J evenness. A clonotype found in more than one individual was treated as public. TCRdb applied fastp at Q25 and MiXCR to the public reads, then kept only in-frame beta chains. Entries that share a CDR3 protein sequence are merged under the most common genes and DNA. Here the V and J calls rest on TCRdb's processing, not on the authors' analysis. For this sample the table gives 400,000 or so distinct CDR3 sequences, of which about 25% were detected only once. 26% of the sample is held by the ten biggest clonotypes.

This TCR was recovered from a female donor with Graves disease. This specimen was peripheral blood mononuclear cells (PBMCs), taken when the disease was refractory, from a patient treated with antithyroid drugs. The rearrangement combines TRBV20-1 with TRBJ2-6; a tentative D call is TRBD1 (6 bases match). The DNA sequence is TGCAGTGCTAAAAGAGTTGACCCAGGGGCGGTTAACTCTGGGGCCAACGTCCTGACTTTC. It codes for CSAKRVDPGAVNSGANVLTF.